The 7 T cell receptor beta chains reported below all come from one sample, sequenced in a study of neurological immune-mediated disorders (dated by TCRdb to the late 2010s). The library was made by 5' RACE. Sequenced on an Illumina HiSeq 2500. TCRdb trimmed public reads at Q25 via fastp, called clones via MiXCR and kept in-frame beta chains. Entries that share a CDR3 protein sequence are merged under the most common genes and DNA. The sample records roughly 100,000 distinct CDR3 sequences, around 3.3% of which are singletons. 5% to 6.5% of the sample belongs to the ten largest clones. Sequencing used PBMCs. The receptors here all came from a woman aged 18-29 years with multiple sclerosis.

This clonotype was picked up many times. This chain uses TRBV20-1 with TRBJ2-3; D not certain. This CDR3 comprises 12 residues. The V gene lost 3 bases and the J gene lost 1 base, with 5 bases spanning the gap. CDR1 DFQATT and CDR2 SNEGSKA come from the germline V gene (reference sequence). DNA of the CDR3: TGCAGTGCTAGGTCACGCACAGATACGCAGTATTTT. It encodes CSARSRTDTQYF.

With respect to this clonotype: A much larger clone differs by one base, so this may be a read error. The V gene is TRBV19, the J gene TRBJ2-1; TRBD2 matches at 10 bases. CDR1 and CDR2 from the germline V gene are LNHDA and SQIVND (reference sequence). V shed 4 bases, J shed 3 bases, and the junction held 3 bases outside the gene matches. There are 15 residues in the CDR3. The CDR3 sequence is CASSTTSGDYNEQFF. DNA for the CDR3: TGTGCCAGTAGTACTACTAGCGGGGACTACAATGAGCAGTTCTTC. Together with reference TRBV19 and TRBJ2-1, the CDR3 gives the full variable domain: DGGITQSPKYLFRKEGQNVTLSCEQNLNHDAMYWYRQDPGQGLRLIYYSQIVNDFQKGDIAEGYSVSREKKESFPLTVTSAQKNPTAFYLCASSTTSGDYNEQFFGPGTRLTVL.

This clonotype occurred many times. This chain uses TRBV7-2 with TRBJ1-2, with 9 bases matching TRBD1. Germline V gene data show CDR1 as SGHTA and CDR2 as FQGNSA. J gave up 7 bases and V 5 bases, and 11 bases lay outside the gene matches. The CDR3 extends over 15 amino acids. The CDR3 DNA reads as TGTGCCAGCAGCAGGGAAGGGACAGGGATGGCTGGCTACACCTTC. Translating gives CASSREGTGMAGYTF.

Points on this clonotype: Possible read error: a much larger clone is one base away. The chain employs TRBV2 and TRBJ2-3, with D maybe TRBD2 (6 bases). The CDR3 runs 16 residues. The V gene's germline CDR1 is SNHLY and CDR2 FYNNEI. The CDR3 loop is CASSGQALTSTDTRYF. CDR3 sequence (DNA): TGTGCCAGCAGTGGCCAGGCACTAACTAGCACAGATACGCGGTATTTT.

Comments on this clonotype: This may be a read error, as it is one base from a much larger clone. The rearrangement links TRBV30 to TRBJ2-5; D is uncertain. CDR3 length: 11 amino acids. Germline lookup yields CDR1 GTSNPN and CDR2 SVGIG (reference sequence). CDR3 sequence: CAWSFQETRYF. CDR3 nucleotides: TGTGCCTGGAGTTTCCAAGAGACCCGGTACTTC.

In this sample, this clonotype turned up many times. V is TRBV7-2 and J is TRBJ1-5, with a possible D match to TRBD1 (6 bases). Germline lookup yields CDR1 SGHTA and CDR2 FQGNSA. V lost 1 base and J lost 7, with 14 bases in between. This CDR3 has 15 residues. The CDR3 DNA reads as TGTGCCAGCAGCTTAGTTCGGGGGGCCGGCCAGCCCCAGCATTTT. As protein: CASSLVRGAGQPQHF.

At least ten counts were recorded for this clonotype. The CDR3 nucleotides read TGTGCCAGCAGTGGACAGGGGGCGACCTATGGCTACACCTTC. Its protein product is CASSGQGATYGYTF. V and J are TRBV7-2 and TRBJ1-2; 11 bases map to TRBD1. The germline V gene encodes CDR1 SGHTA and CDR2 FQGNSA. Trimming took 6 bases from V and 4 from J; bases not matched to a gene: 4. This CDR3 has 14 amino acids.